The source of this TCR beta chain is a study of molecular identifiers for immune sequencing clone quantification. Listed TCR primers, together with previously described methods, were used for the bulk TCR libraries. TCRdb redid the calling of the PCR reads with MiXCR, one entry per CDR3 protein. The sample yields over 550,000 distinct CDR3 sequences, around 25% seen once. In this sample, this clonotype turned up many times. The material sequenced was naive CD8+ T cells from blood, with Jurkat cell RNA spiked in. Sample subset: FACS-sorted CD8+CD4-CCR7+CD45RA+ naive T cells. This TCR came from a human donor in good health. Some libraries in this study had Jurkat cell RNA spiked in.

In DNA, the CDR3 is TGTGCCAGCAGAACCGGGCACTCCTACGAGCAGTACTTC. It specifies CASRTGHSYEQYF. This chain joins TRBV7-9 and TRBJ2-7; D remains unclear. The V and J ends lost 6 bases and 0 bases respectively, with 9 bases between them. Germline V gene data show CDR1 as SEHNR and CDR2 as FQNEAQ (reference sequence). This CDR3 comprises 13 residues.